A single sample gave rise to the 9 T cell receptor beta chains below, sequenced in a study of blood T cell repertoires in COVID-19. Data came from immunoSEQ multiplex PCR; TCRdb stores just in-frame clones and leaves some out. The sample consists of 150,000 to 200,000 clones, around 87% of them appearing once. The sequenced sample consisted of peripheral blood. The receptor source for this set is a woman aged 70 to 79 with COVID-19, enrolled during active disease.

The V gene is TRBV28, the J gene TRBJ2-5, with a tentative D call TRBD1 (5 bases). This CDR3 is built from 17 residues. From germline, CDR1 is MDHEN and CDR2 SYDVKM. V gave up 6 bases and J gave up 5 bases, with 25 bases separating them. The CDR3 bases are TGTGCCAGCAGGTTAAGACAGATTGTACTCGTAGCCGAGACCCAGTACTTC. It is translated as CASRLRQIVLVAETQYF.

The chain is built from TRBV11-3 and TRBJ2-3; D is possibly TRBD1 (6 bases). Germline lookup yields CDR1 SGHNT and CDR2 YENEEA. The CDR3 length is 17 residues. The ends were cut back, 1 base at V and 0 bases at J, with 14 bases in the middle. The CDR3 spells CASSLVINTGSTDTQYF. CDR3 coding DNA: TGTGCCAGCAGCTTAGTTATAAATACAGGGAGCACAGATACGCAGTATTTT.

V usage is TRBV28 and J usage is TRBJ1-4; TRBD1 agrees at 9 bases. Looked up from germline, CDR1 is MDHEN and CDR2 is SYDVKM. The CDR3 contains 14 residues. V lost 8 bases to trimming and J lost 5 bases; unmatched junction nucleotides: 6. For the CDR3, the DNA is TGTGCCAGCGGAGGGACAGGGATAAATGAAAAACTGTTTTTT. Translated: CASGGTGINEKLFF.

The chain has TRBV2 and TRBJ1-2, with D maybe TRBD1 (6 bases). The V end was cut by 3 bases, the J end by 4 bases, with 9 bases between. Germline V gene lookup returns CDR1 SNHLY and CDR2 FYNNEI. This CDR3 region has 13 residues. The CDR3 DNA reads TGTGCCAGCAGTGACAGGGGCTTCTATGGCTACACCTTC. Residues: CASSDRGFYGYTF.

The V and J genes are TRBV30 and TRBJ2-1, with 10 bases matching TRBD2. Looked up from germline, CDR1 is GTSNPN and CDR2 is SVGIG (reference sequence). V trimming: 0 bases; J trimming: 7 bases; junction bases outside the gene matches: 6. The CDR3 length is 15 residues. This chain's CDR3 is CAWSVQGLARNEQFF. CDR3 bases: TGTGCCTGGAGTGTACAGGGACTAGCGAGGAATGAGCAGTTCTTC.

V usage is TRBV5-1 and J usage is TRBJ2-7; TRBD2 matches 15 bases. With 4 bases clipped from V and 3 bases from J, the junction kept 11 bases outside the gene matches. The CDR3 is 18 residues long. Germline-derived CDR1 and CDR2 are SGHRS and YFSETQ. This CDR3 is CASSPGTSGRPPDYEQYF. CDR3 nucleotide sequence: TGCGCCAGCAGCCCTGGGACTAGCGGGAGGCCCCCCGACTACGAGCAGTACTTC.

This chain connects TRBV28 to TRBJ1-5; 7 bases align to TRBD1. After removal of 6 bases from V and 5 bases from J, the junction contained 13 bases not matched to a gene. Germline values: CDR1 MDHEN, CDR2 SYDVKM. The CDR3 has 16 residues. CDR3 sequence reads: CASSLAGTRGHQPQHF. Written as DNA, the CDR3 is TGTGCCAGCAGCCTAGCCGGGACAAGGGGGCATCAGCCCCAGCATTTT. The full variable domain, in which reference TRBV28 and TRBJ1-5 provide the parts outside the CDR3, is DVKVTQSSRYLVKRTGEKVFLECVQDMDHENMFWYRQDPGLGLRLIYFSYDVKMKEKGDIPEGYSVSREKKERFSLILESASTNQTSMYLCASSLAGTRGHQPQHFGDGTRLSIL.

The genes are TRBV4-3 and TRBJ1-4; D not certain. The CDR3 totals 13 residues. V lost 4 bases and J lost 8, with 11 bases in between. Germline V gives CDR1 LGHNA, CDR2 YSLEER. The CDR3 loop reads CASSRGREEKLFF. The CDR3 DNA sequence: TGCGCCAGCAGCCGGGGAAGGGAGGAAAAACTGTTTTTT.

The CDR3: CASSSPGQGKAEAFF. CDR3 DNA: TGTGCCAGCAGTTCCCCCGGACAGGGGAAAGCTGAAGCTTTCTTT. The chain uses TRBV6-2 or TRBV6-3 and TRBJ1-1; 9 nucleotides line up with TRBD1. This CDR3 is 15 amino acids long. Per germline, CDR1 MNHEY and CDR2 SVGEGT. Losses at the gene ends were 4 bases for V and 6 bases for J; bases not matched to a gene: 9.